This TCR beta chain was documented in a study of response to subunit inactivated influenza vaccine. This clonotype turned up a few times. Its antigen is unidentified. TCRdb reanalysed the RT-PCR reads using MiXCR and keeps one entry per CDR3 protein. The repertoire has 500,000 or so distinct CDR3 sequences, more than 15% of them found once; the top ten carry 2.5% to 3.5%. Study-level findings and limits: Only a handful of new T cells, the authors suggested, are recruited with each seasonal influenza vaccination.

CDR3 size: 14 residues. Germline assignment: CDR1 LGHNA and CDR2 YSLEER. Trimming shortened V by 0 bases and J by 5 bases, and 8 bases separated the two germline ends. The TCR sequence derives from a man aged 50-75 years who received an inactivated influenza vaccine. This chain connects TRBV4-3 to TRBJ2-1; D unclear. The sample was CD4+ T cells sorted from PBMCs, taken roughly 24 months after vaccination. DNA of the CDR3: TGCGCCAGCAGCCAAGAAGCCCAACACAATGAGCAGTTCTTC. Translation gives CASSQEAQHNEQFF.